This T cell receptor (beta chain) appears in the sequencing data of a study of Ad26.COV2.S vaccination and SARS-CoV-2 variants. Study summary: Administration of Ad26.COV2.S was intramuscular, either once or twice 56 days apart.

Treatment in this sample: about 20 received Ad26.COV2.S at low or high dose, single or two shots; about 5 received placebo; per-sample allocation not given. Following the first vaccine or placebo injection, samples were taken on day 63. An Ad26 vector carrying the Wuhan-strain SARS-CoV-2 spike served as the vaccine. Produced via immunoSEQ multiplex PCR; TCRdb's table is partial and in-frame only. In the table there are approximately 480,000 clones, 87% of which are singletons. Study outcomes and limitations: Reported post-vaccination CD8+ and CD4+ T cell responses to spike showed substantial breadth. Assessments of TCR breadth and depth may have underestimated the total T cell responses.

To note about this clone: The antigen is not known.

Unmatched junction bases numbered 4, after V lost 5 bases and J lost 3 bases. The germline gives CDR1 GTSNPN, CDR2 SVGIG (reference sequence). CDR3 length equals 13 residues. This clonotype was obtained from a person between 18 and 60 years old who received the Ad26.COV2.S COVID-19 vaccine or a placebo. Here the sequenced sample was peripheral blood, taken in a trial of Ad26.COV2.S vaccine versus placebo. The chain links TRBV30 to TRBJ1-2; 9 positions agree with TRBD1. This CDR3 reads CAWGQGNDYGYTF. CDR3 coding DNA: TGTGCCTGGGGACAGGGGAATGACTATGGCTACACCTTC. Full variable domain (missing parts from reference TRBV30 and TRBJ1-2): SQTIHQWPATLVQPVGSPLSLECTVEGTSNPNLYWYRQAAGRGLQLLFYSVGIGQISSEVPQNLSASRPQDRQFILSSKKLLLSDSGFYLCAWGQGNDYGYTFGSGTRLTVV.